Included here is one TCR beta chain sequence, with context. Its antigen is still unknown. One end of the junction varies from germline; a read error may be responsible. This sample's RNA came from whole unsorted tissue. The normal lung tissue was taken more than 3 cm from the tumor edge. Donors were chemotherapy-naive, newly diagnosed lung cancer surgical patients in China, August–late 2014. Germline V gives CDR1 LGHNA, CDR2 YNFKEQ. This CDR3 is built from 14 residues. The data are from a study of tumor and adjacent non-tumor tissue in lung cancer. A modified ARM-PCR protocol with three rounds of nested PCR amplified TCRbeta. MiXCR was run by TCRdb on the multiplex PCR reads, yielding one entry per CDR3 protein. This table holds 90,000 to 100,000 distinct CDR3 sequences, 80% found once. Findings of the study overall: Significantly higher TCR diversity was found in tumor than normal lung.

This sequence joins TRBV4-2 and TRBJ1-1, with unresolved D. This receptor was identified in a man in his 60s with small cell lung cancer. Sequencing used distant non-tumor lung tissue. CDR3 DNA sequence: TGTGTCAGCAGCCAAGATTGGGGTTGGACTGAAGCTCTCTTT. This translates into CVSSQDWGWTEALF.